Listed below are T cell receptor beta chains from one sample, sequenced in a study of blood T cell repertoires in COVID-19. Measured with immunoSEQ multiplex PCR; TCRdb has only the in-frame clones, and not every one. The sample yields more than 300,000 clones, just under 90% seen once. Sequenced material: PBMCs or T cells enriched from blood (not recorded which). The receptors originated from a young woman who had recovered from COVID-19. Each CDR3 is given with its conserved first and last residue. The D gene is left open where the match is weak. Clone sizes are given selectively: once, few, many, or a class where the clone is expanded.

TRBV28	TRBJ2-1	.	.	CASSSHQLAPYNEQFF	TGTGCCAGCAGTTCCCACCAACTAGCCCCTTACAATGAGCAGTTCTTC
TRBV3-1/TRBV3-2	TRBJ2-5	.	.	CASSLEGDWGQETQYF	TGTGCCAGCAGCTTAGAGGGGGATTGGGGGCAAGAGACCCAGTACTTC
TRBV5-8	TRBJ2-5	TRBD1	.	CASSKDPEQGKETQYF	TGTGCCAGCAGCAAGGACCCGGAACAGGGGAAAGAGACCCAGTACTTC
TRBV28	TRBJ2-7	.	once	CASSTPQGDTYEQYF	TGTGCCAGCAGTACTCCCCAAGGGGACACCTACGAGCAGTACTTC
TRBV11-3	TRBJ2-1	.	.	CASSLDRRVNEQFF	TGTGCCAGCAGCTTAGATCGCAGGGTAAATGAGCAGTTCTTC
TRBV30	TRBJ2-1	TRBD2	.	CAWTSGSVDEQFF	TGTGCCTGGACTAGCGGGAGTGTCGATGAGCAGTTCTTC
TRBV7-2	TRBJ2-3	.	few	CASSSQVPDTQYF	TGTGCCAGCAGCTCCCAGGTGCCAGATACGCAGTATTTT
TRBV6-5	TRBJ1-3	.	few	CASSLQAPGNTIYF	TGTGCCAGCAGTTTACAGGCACCTGGAAACACCATATATTTT
TRBV18	TRBJ1-1	.	.	CASSLEGNTEAFF	TGTGCCAGCTCTCTCGAGGGTAACACTGAAGCTTTCTTT
TRBV4-3	TRBJ1-5	.	.	CASSQYRDSNQPQHF	TGCGCCAGCAGCCAGTACAGGGATAGCAATCAGCCCCAGCATTTT
TRBV9	TRBJ2-2	.	.	CASSSYTGELFF	TGTGCCAGCAGCTCGTACACCGGGGAGCTGTTTTTT